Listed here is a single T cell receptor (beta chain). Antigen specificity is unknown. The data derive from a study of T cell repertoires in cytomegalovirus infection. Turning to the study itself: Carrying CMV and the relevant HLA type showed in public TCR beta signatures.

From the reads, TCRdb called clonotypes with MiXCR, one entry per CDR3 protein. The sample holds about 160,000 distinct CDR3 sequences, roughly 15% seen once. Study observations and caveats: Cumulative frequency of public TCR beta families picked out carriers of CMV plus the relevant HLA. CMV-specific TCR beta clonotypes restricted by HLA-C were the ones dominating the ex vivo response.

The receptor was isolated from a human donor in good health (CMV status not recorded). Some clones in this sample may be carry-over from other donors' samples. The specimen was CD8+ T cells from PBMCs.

This CDR3 is CASSLHGPSYEQYF. The CDR3 nucleotides are TGTGCCAGCAGCTTGCATGGGCCCTCCTACGAGCAGTACTTC. V and J are TRBV7-6 and TRBJ2-7, with no clear D. Per the germline V gene, CDR1 is SGHVS and CDR2 is FNYEAQ. V was trimmed by 3 bases and J by 0 bases, leaving 9 bases between them. CDR3 length equals 14 residues. Full variable domain (remainder filled in from reference TRBV7-6 and TRBJ2-7): GAGVSQSPRYKVTKRGQDVALRCDPISGHVSLYWYRQALGQGPEFLTYFNYEAQQDKSGLPNDRFSAERPEGSISTLTIQRTEQRDSAMYRCASSLHGPSYEQYFGPGTRLTVT.